This TCR beta chain was documented in a study of T cells in Graves' hyperthyroidism and ophthalmopathy. Fresh peripheral blood, 8 to 10 ml, was the source of the PBMCs. CDR1 is DFQATT, CDR2 SNEGSKA, per germline (reference sequence). The CDR3 totals 14 residues. J was trimmed by 10 bases and V by 2 bases; bases with no gene match: 7. Amplification of TCR beta CDR3 regions was performed using RNA transcripts as template. First-round RT-PCR of the TCR CDR3 relied on the HTBI primer set. TCRdb used MiXCR to reprocess the multiplex PCR reads, holding one entry per CDR3 protein. Of around 420,000 distinct CDR3 sequences in the sample, roughly 13% were seen once.

The receptor was isolated from a woman younger than 35 with Graves' hyperthyroidism. The V gene is TRBV20-1, the J gene TRBJ1-6, with 8 nucleotides matching TRBD1. The sample was blood. The CDR3 region is CSARPLTGVSPLHF. CDR3 nucleotides: TGCAGTGCTAGACCCCTGACAGGGGTCTCACCCCTCCACTTT.